The 12 T cell receptor beta chains below all came from one sample that was sequenced in a study of T cells in Graves' hyperthyroidism and ophthalmopathy. Amplification targeted TCR beta CDR3 regions from RNA transcripts. HTBI primers were employed in a first-round RT-PCR of the TCR CDR3. TCRdb independently ran MiXCR on the multiplex PCR reads; one entry per CDR3 protein. Of 560,000 or so distinct CDR3 sequences in the sample, 20% were seen once. Sequenced material: blood. These TCRs come from a man aged 40-49 years with Graves' ophthalmopathy.

Regarding this clonotype: This sequence may be a read error, since a much larger clone differs from it by one base. A read error is likely, as this CDR3 ends without the conserved phenylalanine or tryptophan. The rearrangement joins TRBV5-1 to TRBJ1-2; 7 bases are a match to TRBD1. The length of the CDR3 is 14 residues. The V gene's germline CDR1 is SGHRS and CDR2 YFSETQ. With 0 bases clipped from V and 3 bases from J, the junction kept 2 bases outside the gene matches. CDR3 protein: CASSLGTGDYGYTL. For the CDR3, the DNA is TGCGCCAGCAGCTTGGGAACAGGGGACTATGGCTACACCCTC.

This clonotype has ten or more counts. V and J are TRBV24-1 and TRBJ1-1; 8 nucleotides align to TRBD1. V lost 5 bases to trimming and J lost 4 bases; unmatched junction nucleotides: 5. Looked up from germline, CDR1 is KGHDR and CDR2 is SFDVKD. The CDR3 extends over 14 amino acids. This CDR3 is CATSVRTGTTEAFF. The DNA of the CDR3 is TGTGCCACCAGTGTCCGGACAGGGACCACTGAAGCTTTCTTT.

In this sample, this clonotype turned up a few times. The V and J genes are TRBV30 and TRBJ1-2; 9 positions match TRBD1. The germline V gene encodes CDR1 GTSNPN and CDR2 SVGIG (reference sequence). The CDR3 totals 13 residues. The V gene end was trimmed by 4 bases and the J gene end by 6 bases; junction bases not matched to a gene: 6. The CDR3 DNA sequence: TGTGCCTGGATAGAGGGACAGGGAAATGGCTACACCTTC. Encoded protein: CAWIEGQGNGYTF. The full variable domain, with the rest looked up from reference TRBV30 and TRBJ1-2, is SQTIHQWPATLVQPVGSPLSLECTVEGTSNPNLYWYRQAAGRGLQLLFYSVGIGQISSEVPQNLSASRPQDRQFILSSKKLLLSDSGFYLCAWIEGQGNGYTFGSGTRLTVV.

A remark on this clonotype: Since a much larger clone is just one base distant, this may be a read error. This chain joins TRBV11-2 and TRBJ2-7; D gene unclear. V was clipped by 2 bases and J by 3 bases, with 5 bases between them. The CDR3 consists of 12 residues. From germline, CDR1 is SGHAT and CDR2 FQNNGV. CDR3 loop: CASSLSVYEQYF. The CDR3 nucleotides are TGTGCCAGCAGCTTATCCGTCTACGAGCAGTACTTC.

In its sample, this clonotype was seen many times. V is TRBV5-1 and J is TRBJ1-5, with 7 positions matching TRBD1. Germline V lookup: CDR1 SGHRS, CDR2 YFSETQ. V shed 4 bases and J 4 bases; nucleotides not matched to a gene: 8. The CDR3 runs to 15 residues. The CDR3 sequence is CASSLGTAWNQPQHF. CDR3 coding DNA: TGCGCCAGCAGCCTAGGGACAGCATGGAATCAGCCCCAGCATTTT.

V and J are TRBV20-1 and TRBJ2-5; 11 nucleotides agree with TRBD2. CDR3 length: 15 residues. Germline CDR1 reads DFQATT; CDR2 reads SNEGSKA (reference sequence). The trim removed 3 bases at V and 2 bases at J, leaving 5 bases unmatched. The CDR3 spells CSASKTSGRQETQYF. CDR3 nucleotide sequence: TGCAGTGCTAGTAAAACTAGCGGGAGACAAGAGACCCAGTACTTC.

This sequence joins TRBV5-1 and TRBJ1-5, with D possibly matching TRBD1 (6 bases). Trimming removed 10 bases at V and 6 bases at J, with 17 bases between. The CDR3 contains 13 residues. The germline V gene has CDR1 SGHRS and CDR2 YFSETQ. CDR3 protein: CALKGGAVQPQHF. CDR3 nucleotide sequence: TGCGCCCTCAAGGGGGGGGCCGTTCAGCCCCAGCATTTT.

V is TRBV5-1 and J is TRBJ2-3; no firm D call. V dropped 5 bases and J dropped 2 bases, with 6 bases sitting between them. Germline V CDR1 and CDR2: SGHRS, YFSETQ. This CDR3 spans 12 amino acids. CDR3 nucleotides: TGCGCCAGCAGACAGAACACAGATACGCAGTATTTT. Translated, it gives CASRQNTDTQYF.

This clonotype occurred many times. This chain joins TRBV2 and TRBJ2-3, with D maybe TRBD2 (7 bases). The CDR3 extends over 15 amino acids. Trimming pared 3 bases from V and 2 bases from J, leaving 12 bases between. Per germline, CDR1 SNHLY and CDR2 FYNNEI. CDR3 loop: CASSERGQVTDTQYF. For the CDR3, the DNA is TGTGCCAGCAGTGAGCGGGGGCAAGTCACAGATACGCAGTATTTT.

The genes are TRBV27 and TRBJ1-1; TRBD1 might be the D (5 bases). This CDR3 has 15 amino acids. Looked up from germline, CDR1 is MNHEY and CDR2 is SMNVEV (reference sequence). V shed 2 bases and J shed 4 bases, with 14 bases lying between them. CDR3 nucleotide sequence: TGTGCCAGCAGTTTAAACAGGCTGTGGGGCACTGAAGCTTTCTTT. Translation: CASSLNRLWGTEAFF.

The V call is TRBV3-1, the J call TRBJ1-3, with D uncertain. Germline V gene data show CDR1 as LGHDT and CDR2 as YNNKEL (reference sequence). This CDR3 region has 16 residues. The V gene lost 2 bases and the J gene lost 0 bases, with 11 bases spanning the gap. CDR3 coding DNA: TGTGCCAGCAGCCAACTGGCAGTCTTCTCTGGAAACACCATATATTTT. As protein: CASSQLAVFSGNTIYF.

The genes are TRBV19 and TRBJ2-7; the D is unclear. Germline V gives CDR1 LNHDA, CDR2 SQIVND (reference sequence). CDR3 length: 13 amino acids. V was trimmed by 1 base and J by 3 bases, leaving 7 bases between them. CDR3 DNA sequence: TGTGCCAGTAGTATAGGAATCCTCTACGAGCAGTACTTC. It is translated as CASSIGILYEQYF.